This entry lists 10 T cell receptor beta chains sequenced from one sample in a study of blood T cell repertoires in COVID-19. Clones were sequenced by immunoSEQ multiplex PCR, and TCRdb holds only the in-frame ones, with some missing. The sample holds about 140,000 clones, approximately 91% seen once. The sequencing sample was made of peripheral blood. The receptors come from a man aged 45-65 years with active or convalescent COVID-19.

The chain joins TRBV27 to TRBJ2-5; 13 bases line up with TRBD2. Trimming at V came to 0 bases and at J to 6 bases, leaving 13 bases not matched to a gene. The CDR3 extends over 19 amino acids. The germline V gene encodes CDR1 MNHEY and CDR2 SMNVEV (reference sequence). This CDR3 is CASSLSTGYRTSGRQTQYF. The CDR3 bases are TGTGCCAGCAGTTTATCGACAGGGTACAGGACTAGCGGGAGACAGACCCAGTACTTC.

This clone was seen a few times. The chain carries TRBV6-5 and TRBJ1-5; 7 positions agree with TRBD1. The CDR3 is made up of 13 amino acids. J was trimmed by 7 bases and V by 7 bases; bases with no gene match: 7. From germline, CDR1 is MNHEY and CDR2 SVGAGI. CDR3 loop: CASTDRERQPQHF. The CDR3 DNA is TGTGCCAGCACAGACAGGGAAAGACAGCCCCAGCATTTT.

V and J are TRBV7-2 and TRBJ2-7; TRBD1 matches 8 bases. The CDR3 loop spans 14 amino acids. V was pared by 7 bases and J by 3 bases, with 8 bases of the junction left unmatched. Germline V gene sequence: CDR1 SGHTA, CDR2 FQGNSA. The DNA for the CDR3 is TGTGCCAGCACACCCGGACAGGGCTTCTACGAGCAGTACTTC. This translates into CASTPGQGFYEQYF.

The rearrangement uses TRBV23-1 and TRBJ1-5, with 11 bases matching TRBD1. TRBV23-1 is an ORF, and what it does is uncertain. Losses at the gene ends were 8 bases for V and 2 bases for J; bases not matched to a gene: 8. This CDR3 has 16 residues. CDR3 coding DNA: TGCGCCAGCCCCTCCGGGACAGGGGGACGCAATCAGCCCCAGCATTTT. Amino acids: CASPSGTGGRNQPQHF.

J is TRBJ2-1 and V is TRBV28; 8 bases match TRBD2. With 7 bases clipped from V and 6 bases from J, the junction kept 5 bases outside the gene matches. The CDR3 is 13 amino acids. CDR1 and CDR2 (germline): MDHEN, SYDVKM. The CDR3 DNA sequence: TGTGCCAGCAACCTTGGACTAGCCAATGAGCAGTTCTTC. Protein sequence: CASNLGLANEQFF.

This clone showed up just once. The chain joins TRBV28 to TRBJ2-2; 7 bases agree with TRBD2. CDR1 and CDR2 (germline): MDHEN, SYDVKM. This CDR3 region has 16 residues. After removal of 4 bases from V and 0 bases from J, the junction contained 5 bases not matched to a gene. The CDR3 bases are TGTGCCAGCAGTTCCGCTAGCGGAGCGAACACCGGGGAGCTGTTTTTT. Its translation: CASSSASGANTGELFF.

V usage is TRBV12-3 or TRBV12-4 and J usage is TRBJ1-6; D gene unclear. The CDR3 is 13 residues long. V was shortened by 7 bases and J by 9 bases, with 13 bases between the two germline ends. The chain's CDR3 is CASTQDSSSPLHF. In nucleotides, the CDR3 is TGTGCCAGCACCCAGGACTCATCTTCACCCCTCCACTTT.

The chain combines TRBV7-8 with TRBJ2-7, with 7 bases fitting TRBD2. The CDR3 has 16 amino acids. The junction had 12 bases not matched to a gene; V was cut back by 5 bases and J by 2 bases. Germline CDR1 SGHVS, CDR2 FQNEAQ. The CDR3 loop reads CASSASQGRGTYEQYF. CDR3 coding DNA: TGTGCCAGCAGCGCTTCCCAAGGGAGGGGTACCTACGAGCAGTACTTC.

Concerning this clone: This sample includes further DNA sequences coding for the same CDR3. The chain recombines TRBV28 with TRBJ2-7; 8 positions match TRBD1. Trimming removed 6 bases from V and 0 bases from J; junction bases left unmatched: 4. Per the germline V gene, CDR1 is MDHEN and CDR2 is SYDVKM. The CDR3 spans 14 residues. CDR3 in DNA: TGTGCCAGCAGAGGGACAGGCAGCTCCTACGAGCAGTACTTC. This sequence encodes CASRGTGSSYEQYF. The entire variable domain, with the rest obtained from reference TRBV28 and TRBJ2-7, is as follows: DVKVTQSSRYLVKRTGEKVFLECVQDMDHENMFWYRQDPGLGLRLIYFSYDVKMKEKGDIPEGYSVSREKKERFSLILESASTNQTSMYLCASRGTGSSYEQYFGPGTRLTVT.

The chain is built from TRBV7-9 and TRBJ1-2; 9 nucleotides agree with TRBD1. The germline CDR1 and CDR2 sequences are SEHNR and FQNEAQ (reference sequence). The CDR3 sequence is 14 residues long. V lost 5 bases to trimming and J lost 3 bases; unmatched junction nucleotides: 4. The CDR3, as DNA: TGTGCCAGCAGCAGGACAGGGGTGGACTATGGCTACACCTTC. Amino acid sequence: CASSRTGVDYGYTF.